What follows are 19 T cell receptor beta chains derived from one specimen sequenced in a study of post-analysis software for immune sequencing data. Notes on the study in general: There were five TRBV segments more frequent in patients than controls, and TRBV5-6, TRBV5-1 and TRBV20-1 were among them.

Built from TCR beta cDNA, the libraries had unique molecular identifiers in them. TCRdb called the PCR reads again in MiXCR, with one record for every CDR3 protein. In the table there are about 810,000 distinct CDR3 sequences, approximately 53% of which are singletons. These receptors have no known antigen. The sequencing input was blood. Receptors originate from a girl aged 5 to 17 with multiple sclerosis.

This clonotype was seen only once. V usage is TRBV2 and J usage is TRBJ1-2; D ambiguous. The CDR3 extends over 12 amino acids. Between the trimmed V and J ends, which lost 1 base and 4 bases, there was a span of 4 bases. Germline CDR1 reads SNHLY; CDR2 reads FYNNEI. As DNA, the CDR3 is TGTGCCAGCAGTGAAGTGGGCTATGGCTACACCTTC. Encoded protein: CASSEVGYGYTF.

The chain carries TRBV2 and TRBJ2-7; D uncertain. The germline CDR1 and CDR2 sequences are SNHLY and FYNNEI. The CDR3 is 14 residues long. With 3 bases removed from V and 5 bases from J, the gap between germline ends came to 14 bases. The CDR3 here is CASSDAPPRDEQYF. CDR3 nucleotides: TGTGCCAGCAGTGATGCACCCCCTAGGGACGAGCAGTACTTC. Together with reference TRBV2 and TRBJ2-7, the CDR3 gives the full variable domain: EPEVTQTPSHQVTQMGQEVILRCVPISNHLYFYWYRQILGQKVEFLVSFYNNEISEKSEIFDDQFSVERPDGSNFTLKIRSTKLEDSAMYFCASSDAPPRDEQYFGPGTRLTVT.

The chain uses TRBV6-5 and TRBJ2-5; 7 positions agree with TRBD1. The germline gives CDR1 MNHEY, CDR2 SVGAGI. The CDR3 has 15 amino acids. V lost 8 bases, J lost 2 bases, and 11 bases stayed unmatched. CDR3 in DNA: TGTGCCAGCGTCGCCCGGGGACAGCCTCAAGAGACCCAGTACTTC. Translating it yields CASVARGQPQETQYF.

The chain recombines TRBV5-6 with TRBJ1-5, with D perhaps matching TRBD1 (6 bases). The CDR3 totals 13 residues. V lost 1 base, J lost 7 bases, and 9 bases lay in between. Germline CDR1 reads SGHDT; CDR2 reads YYEEEE. This chain's CDR3 is CASSLPGGQPQHF. Here the CDR3 DNA reads TGTGCCAGCAGCTTGCCGGGGGGCCAGCCCCAGCATTTT.

The chain joins TRBV5-1 to TRBJ2-7; possibly TRBD2 for D (5 bases). Germline V gives CDR1 SGHRS, CDR2 YFSETQ. The CDR3 runs 17 residues. Deletions cut 2 bases from V and 0 bases from J, with 18 bases between. The CDR3 spells CASSFSNLDWSSYEQYF. CDR3 sequence (DNA): TGCGCCAGCAGCTTTAGCAACCTGGACTGGAGCTCCTACGAGCAGTACTTC.

This clonotype showed up just a few times. The chain uses TRBV7-2 and TRBJ2-5, with unresolved D. The CDR3 consists of 16 residues. The V and J ends lost 6 bases and 5 bases respectively, with 22 bases between them. Germline CDR1 and CDR2: SGHTA and FQGNSA. DNA of the CDR3: TGTGCCAGCAGTCCTACCCTGCCTGGGGTCAGGGAGACCCAGTACTTC. Its translation is CASSPTLPGVRETQYF.

The chain carries TRBV6-6 and TRBJ2-1, with 8 positions matching TRBD2. The CDR3 is 16 amino acids. The J segment lost 10 bases and the V segment lost 6 bases, leaving 17 bases of the junction unmatched. Germline values: CDR1 MNHNY, CDR2 SVGAGI (reference sequence). The CDR3: CASSPKAGALNLEQFF. CDR3 sequence (DNA): TGTGCCAGCAGCCCCAAAGCGGGGGCCCTGAATTTGGAGCAGTTCTTC.

The chain links TRBV20-1 to TRBJ2-7; D is perhaps TRBD2 (6 bases). The V and J ends lost 2 bases and 3 bases respectively, with 14 bases between them. The length of the CDR3 is 14 residues. The germline V gene has CDR1 DFQATT and CDR2 SNEGSKA (reference sequence). CDR3 nucleotide sequence: TGCAGTGCTAGAAGACCGGGACTTAACTACGAGCAGTACTTC. Translating it yields CSARRPGLNYEQYF.

There are a few counts of this clonotype. V and J are TRBV10-3 and TRBJ2-7; possibly TRBD1 or TRBD2 for D (5 bases each). Trimming took off 0 bases at V and 2 bases at J, with 14 bases between the two ends. CDR1 is ENHRY and CDR2 is SYGVKD in the germline V gene. The CDR3 extends over 16 amino acids. The chain's CDR3 is CAISESIGTKAYEQYF. CDR3 sequence (DNA): TGTGCCATCAGTGAGTCTATAGGGACGAAAGCCTACGAGCAGTACTTC.

The chain is built from TRBV20-1 and TRBJ2-5; 8 nucleotides align to TRBD2. The tail of the sequence fits TRBJ2-7 better, so the J call may be wrong. Per germline, CDR1 DFQATT and CDR2 SNEGSKA (reference sequence). The CDR3 runs to 16 residues. The CDR3 is CSAFGTRETRTPEQYF. In DNA, the CDR3 is TGCAGTGCTTTCGGGACTAGGGAAACTAGGACGCCCGAGCAGTACTTC.

This clonotype was counted a few times. This chain uses TRBV5-6 with TRBJ2-7; D gene unclear. CDR3 length equals 15 residues. Germline CDR1 reads SGHDT; CDR2 reads YYEEEE. Trimming cost V 1 base and J 3 bases, with 14 bases left between them. CDR3 sequence: CASSLFSDMNYEQYF. In nucleotides, the CDR3 is TGTGCCAGCAGCTTGTTCTCCGATATGAACTACGAGCAGTACTTC.

This chain connects TRBV29-1 to TRBJ2-7; D may correspond to TRBD1 or TRBD2 (5 bases each). The CDR3 totals 13 residues. Germline CDR1 SQVTM, CDR2 ANQGSEA. V lost 3 bases and J lost 6, with 15 bases in between. In nucleotides, the CDR3 is TGCAGCGTTGATGGGATATCGGGACCCGAGCAGTACTTC. This translates into CSVDGISGPEQYF.

This clonotype was observed a handful of times. The chain uses TRBV3-1 and TRBJ1-2, with D possibly TRBD1 on 5 matching bases. This CDR3 has 14 amino acids. The V gene's germline CDR1 is LGHDT and CDR2 YNNKEL (reference sequence). V shed 6 bases and J shed 4 bases, with 15 bases lying between them. This CDR3 is CASSPAEGTYGYTF. DNA for the CDR3: TGTGCCAGCAGTCCCGCAGAGGGGACCTATGGCTACACCTTC.

The V gene is TRBV12-3 or TRBV12-4, the J gene TRBJ1-2; D is possibly TRBD1 (6 bases). The V gene lost 10 bases and the J gene lost 0 bases, with 9 bases spanning the gap. The CDR3 has 12 amino acids. The CDR3 region has the DNA TGTGCCATCGGACAGCCTAACTATGGCTACACCTTC. Its protein product is CAIGQPNYGYTF.

This clonotype came up once. The chain combines TRBV3-1 with TRBJ1-6; possible D gene TRBD1, 6 bases. CDR1 LGHDT and CDR2 YNNKEL come from the germline V gene (reference sequence). This CDR3 is built from 15 residues. Trimming removed 0 bases from V and 11 bases from J, with 14 bases in between. CDR3 bases: TGTGCCAGCAGCCAAGATCCGACAGGATACACACCCCTCCACTTT. Encoded protein: CASSQDPTGYTPLHF.

This clonotype was seen just once. This rearrangement joins TRBV7-2 to TRBJ2-5; no reliable D call. Trimming cost V 5 bases and J 9 bases, with 13 bases left between them. Germline CDR1 and CDR2: SGHTA and FQGNSA. The CDR3 totals 12 residues. The CDR3 reads CASSPKITSQYF. The CDR3 region has the DNA TGTGCCAGCAGCCCCAAAATTACGTCCCAGTACTTC.

The rearrangement links TRBV10-3 to TRBJ2-1; unclear D gene. The CDR3 covers 13 residues. Germline V gene sequence: CDR1 ENHRY, CDR2 SYGVKD. Trimming stripped 3 bases from V and 8 bases from J, with 11 bases between. CDR3 in amino acids: CAISDRVFHEQFF. The DNA for the CDR3 is TGTGCCATCAGTGATAGAGTTTTCCATGAGCAGTTCTTC.

The chain couples TRBV20-1 to TRBJ2-4; the D gene is possibly TRBD2 (6 bases). This CDR3 comprises 14 residues. CDR1 is DFQATT, CDR2 SNEGSKA, per germline (reference sequence). V was pared by 1 base and J by 0 bases, with 7 bases between. This chain's CDR3 is CSARGGVAKNIQYF. The CDR3 DNA reads TGCAGTGCTAGAGGGGGGGTAGCCAAAAACATTCAGTACTTC.

In regard to this clonotype: The junction and the germline gene differ at one end; a read error may be behind it. The chain joins TRBV7-9 to TRBJ2-6; 10 bases agree with TRBD1. The CDR3 is 18 amino acids. Germline V gene sequence: CDR1 SEHNR, CDR2 FQNEAQ (reference sequence). The CDR3 is CASSQYGQGETGANVRTF. In DNA, the CDR3 is TGTGCCAGCAGCCAGTACGGACAGGGGGAAACTGGGGCCAACGTCCGGACTTTC.